In this sample, the clone carrying this TCR beta chain turned up many times. Its antigen remains unidentified. The source of the sample is a study of response to subunit inactivated influenza vaccine. Study outcomes and limitations: Authors proposed each seasonal influenza vaccination draws in few new T cells.

TCRdb independently ran MiXCR on the RT-PCR reads; one entry per CDR3 protein. This sample has approximately 730,000 distinct CDR3 sequences; approximately 15% occur once, and the top ten carry 6% to 8%. The TCR originated in a man aged 45-60 years who received an inactivated influenza vaccine. Source: PBMCs from blood, taken less than 15 days before vaccination.

The chain's CDR3 is CASSLVTYNEQFF. The CDR3 DNA follows: TGCGCCAGCAGCTTGGTCACGTACAATGAGCAGTTCTTC. This chain links TRBV5-1 with TRBJ2-1; no firm D call. The CDR3 covers 13 residues. Germline lookup yields CDR1 SGHRS and CDR2 YFSETQ. V shed 0 bases and J shed 4 bases, with 5 bases lying between them.